The 27 T cell receptor beta chains below come from one sample, sequenced in a study of CD8 T cells in ankylosing spondylitis. Each CDR3 protein gets one entry after TCRdb re-called the 5' RACE reads with MiXCR. The data contain 310,000 or so distinct CDR3 sequences, 20% of them singletons. The specimen sequenced was blood, either unsorted or a sorted T cell fraction (not recorded which). These receptors came from a male donor with ankylosing spondylitis or in good health (not recorded which).

This clonotype was seen just once. The V call is TRBV10-3, the J call TRBJ2-1; D unresolved. V was trimmed by 3 bases and J by 6 bases, leaving 12 bases between them. CDR3 length: 14 amino acids. The germline V gene encodes CDR1 ENHRY and CDR2 SYGVKD. This CDR3 is CAISEEPLGNEQFF. The CDR3 DNA sequence: TGTGCCATCAGTGAAGAACCCCTGGGCAATGAGCAGTTCTTC.

In this sample, this clonotype turned up a few times. The chain uses TRBV7-8 and TRBJ1-4, with TRBD1 identical over 8 bases. Germline assignment: CDR1 SGHVS and CDR2 FQNEAQ. CDR3 length: 14 residues. The ends lost 2 bases at V and 8 bases at J; junction bases unmatched: 4. The chain's CDR3 is CASSLQGAGEKLFF. CDR3 nucleotide sequence: TGTGCCAGCAGCTTACAGGGGGCGGGCGAAAAACTGTTTTTT.

In DNA form, the CDR3 reads TGCAGTGCTCCGTCCGGGGGGGACTATGGCTACACCTTC. Encoded protein: CSAPSGGDYGYTF. The chain has TRBV20-1 and TRBJ1-2; weak D call: TRBD1 (5 bases). Germline CDR1 DFQATT, CDR2 SNEGSKA (reference sequence). This CDR3 spans 13 amino acids. Trimming left V 5 bases short and J 3 bases short, with 13 bases between.

This clonotype was picked up many times. This chain uses TRBV20-1 with TRBJ2-3, with D unresolved. Trimming stripped 6 bases from V and 5 bases from J, with 12 bases between. CDR3 length: 12 amino acids. Germline CDR1 is DFQATT and CDR2 is SNEGSKA (reference sequence). The CDR3 nucleotides are TGCAGTGCCCCCCCGCTGGGAGATACGCAGTATTTT. It specifies CSAPPLGDTQYF.

This sequence joins TRBV3-1 and TRBJ2-2; D is possibly TRBD1 (7 bases). CDR3 length equals 13 residues. Germline loops: CDR1 LGHDT, CDR2 YNNKEL (reference sequence). Trimming stripped 8 bases from V and 5 bases from J, with 12 bases between. The CDR3 bases are TGTGCCAGCGGTTCAGGGGGGACCGGGGAGCTGTTTTTT. This gives the protein CASGSGGTGELFF. Drawing the rest from reference TRBV3-1 and TRBJ2-2, the complete variable domain is DTAVSQTPKYLVTQMGNDKSIKCEQNLGHDTMYWYKQDSKKFLKIMFSYNNKELIINETVPNRFSPKSPDKAHLNLHINSLELGDSAVYFCASGSGGTGELFFGEGSRLTVL.

This clonotype was seen a handful of times. The CDR3 sequence is CSARAPRGVSSYEQYV. The CDR3 region has the DNA TGCAGTGCTAGGGCCCCCAGGGGGGTGAGCTCCTACGAGCAGTACGTC. The chain links TRBV20-1 to TRBJ2-7, with D possibly matching TRBD1 (7 bases). This CDR3 comprises 16 residues. V dropped 3 bases and J dropped 0 bases, with 18 bases sitting between them. In germline, CDR1 is DFQATT, CDR2 SNEGSKA (reference sequence).

This chain joins TRBV10-3 and TRBJ2-4; 9 nucleotides line up with TRBD1. CDR1 is ENHRY, CDR2 SYGVKD, per germline. V lost 3 bases and J lost 9; bases outside the gene matches: 12. This CDR3 region has 16 residues. For the CDR3, the DNA is TGTGCCATCAGTGATACTACCCGGGACAGGGCTGGCATTCAGTACTTC. This translates into CAISDTTRDRAGIQYF.

The V and J genes are TRBV5-1 and TRBJ1-1; no firm D call. CDR1 and CDR2 from the germline V gene are SGHRS and YFSETQ. The CDR3 extends over 14 amino acids. The germline V and J ends were trimmed by 2 bases and 1 base, with 9 bases remaining between them. Here the CDR3 reads CASSLSAANTEAFF. CDR3 nucleotides: TGCGCCAGCAGCTTATCCGCAGCGAACACTGAAGCTTTCTTT.

The CDR3 protein is CSARSGTGRDNEQFF. The CDR3 nucleotides read TGCAGTGCTAGGAGCGGGACAGGGAGGGACAATGAGCAGTTCTTC. The chain uses TRBV20-1 and TRBJ2-1; 9 bases map to TRBD1. The germline V gene has CDR1 DFQATT and CDR2 SNEGSKA (reference sequence). CDR3 length: 15 amino acids. V was clipped by 3 bases and J by 5 bases; unmatched bases: 8.

This clonotype was picked up a small number of times. This chain links TRBV28 with TRBJ2-5; 9 bases match TRBD1. The CDR3 is 15 amino acids. Germline CDR1 MDHEN, CDR2 SYDVKM. V was pared by 4 bases and J by 5 bases, with 8 bases of the junction left unmatched. The DNA of the CDR3 is TGTGCCAGCAGTTCCCAGACAGGGGGTTCGGAGACCCAGTACTTC. Protein product: CASSSQTGGSETQYF.

The chain is built from TRBV6-2 or TRBV6-3 and TRBJ2-5, with 14 bases fitting TRBD2. Looked up from germline, CDR1 is MNHEY and CDR2 is SVGEGT. The length of the CDR3 is 22 residues. The V gene end was trimmed by 5 bases and the J gene end by 5 bases; junction bases not matched to a gene: 25. The CDR3 bases are TGTGCCAGCAGTACCCCGGGACAGGGGGCGCCGACTAGCGGGAGGGCCTGGGAGACCCAGTACTTC. Its protein product is CASSTPGQGAPTSGRAWETQYF.

This clonotype occurred a few times. The chain carries TRBV9 and TRBJ2-2; 12 bases map to TRBD2. This CDR3 region has 17 residues. Germline values: CDR1 SGDLS, CDR2 YYNGEE. J gave up 2 bases and V 4 bases, and 6 bases lay outside the gene matches. Written as DNA, the CDR3 is TGTGCCAGCAGCCATCCACTAGCGGGAGGTAACACCGGGGAGCTGTTTTTT. Translating it yields CASSHPLAGGNTGELFF.

This clonotype has more than one count but fewer than ten. This chain uses TRBV4-2 with TRBJ2-1; the D gene is possibly TRBD1 (6 bases). The V end lost 2 bases, the J end lost 1 base, and 15 bases lay between the germline ends. This CDR3 is built from 17 residues. Looked up from germline, CDR1 is LGHNA and CDR2 is YNFKEQ. CDR3 nucleotide sequence: TGTGCCAGCAGCCAACCCCAGGGGTTAGGGTCCTACAATGAGCAGTTCTTC. As protein: CASSQPQGLGSYNEQFF.

The table lists this clonotype with a few counts. The chain is built from TRBV30 and TRBJ1-2; D is ambiguous. The CDR3 consists of 14 residues. Trimming pared 2 bases from V and 2 bases from J, leaving 12 bases between. Germline V gene data show CDR1 as GTSNPN and CDR2 as SVGIG (reference sequence). The CDR3 is CAWSSESKNYGYTF. In nucleotides, the CDR3 is TGTGCCTGGAGTTCCGAATCTAAAAACTATGGCTACACCTTC.

This chain joins TRBV10-3 and TRBJ2-7; D possibly uses TRBD1 or TRBD2 (5 bases each). The germline gives CDR1 ENHRY, CDR2 SYGVKD. This CDR3 contains 16 residues. Trimming removed 0 bases at V and 2 bases at J, with 14 bases between. CDR3 protein: CAISESPGPGPYEQYV. CDR3 nucleotide sequence: TGTGCCATCAGTGAGTCTCCGGGACCAGGACCCTACGAGCAGTACGTC.

The chain carries TRBV5-1 and TRBJ2-3; no reliable D call. V was cut by 4 bases and J by 2 bases, with 8 bases left in between. Germline CDR1 is SGHRS and CDR2 is YFSETQ. The CDR3 runs 13 residues. In DNA, the CDR3 is TGCGCCAGCAGCGACAAGGCCACAGATACGCAGTATTTT. It codes for CASSDKATDTQYF.

The gene calls are TRBV24-1 and TRBJ2-3; either TRBD1 or TRBD2 may fit D (5 bases each). The ends were cut back, 4 bases at V and 2 bases at J, with 12 bases in the middle. Germline assignment: CDR1 KGHDR and CDR2 SFDVKD. The CDR3 spans 15 residues. Here the CDR3 reads CATSEGGGHTDTQYF. CDR3 sequence (DNA): TGTGCCACCAGTGAAGGAGGAGGACACACAGATACGCAGTATTTT.

This clonotype was counted between two and nine times. This rearrangement joins TRBV15 to TRBJ2-7; 7 nucleotides agree with TRBD2. V lost 2 bases and J lost 5; bases outside the gene matches: 6. Germline-derived CDR1 and CDR2 are LNHNV and YYDKDF (reference sequence). The CDR3 is 14 amino acids. CDR3 amino acids: CATSRRGVGHEQYV. CDR3 DNA: TGTGCCACCAGCAGACGGGGGGTAGGGCACGAGCAGTACGTC.

The CDR3 sequence: CASSWSGTDNSPLHF. CDR3 in DNA: TGTGCCAGCAGTTGGTCCGGGACAGATAATTCACCCCTCCACTTT. The V call is TRBV6-5, the J call TRBJ1-6; 7 bases line up with TRBD1. With 4 bases clipped from V and 5 bases from J, the junction kept 5 bases outside the gene matches. This CDR3 region has 15 residues. The germline gives CDR1 MNHEY, CDR2 SVGAGI.

This clonotype was observed a few times. The CDR3 bases are TGCAGCGTACCTTCCGGGAGCTCCTACAATGAGCAGTTCTTC. As protein: CSVPSGSSYNEQFF. The chain has TRBV29-1 and TRBJ2-1, with a possible D match to TRBD2 (6 bases). CDR1 and CDR2 (germline): SQVTM, ANQGSEA. V lost 6 bases and J 0 bases, leaving 12 bases between the germline ends. This CDR3 spans 14 amino acids.

The gene calls are TRBV20-1 and TRBJ2-5; 8 bases agree with TRBD2. This CDR3 is 18 amino acids long. Germline assignment: CDR1 DFQATT and CDR2 SNEGSKA (reference sequence). The CDR3 DNA follows: TGCAGGGGTAGAGATCTGGGCGGGAGGCATAGTGAGCAAGAGACCCAGTACTTC. Protein product: CRGRDLGGRHSEQETQYF.

This clonotype was observed a few times. The V call is TRBV20-1, the J call TRBJ2-2, with D hard to call. V was shortened by 3 bases and J by 0 bases, with 5 bases between the two germline ends. CDR3 length equals 13 residues. The V gene's germline CDR1 is DFQATT and CDR2 SNEGSKA (reference sequence). CDR3 amino acids: CSASGSNTGELFF. The CDR3 DNA follows: TGCAGTGCTAGCGGATCGAACACCGGGGAGCTGTTTTTT.

The chain recombines TRBV7-9 with TRBJ1-1, with D unresolved. Trimming removed 4 bases at V and 7 bases at J, with 13 bases between. Germline V gene sequence: CDR1 SEHNR, CDR2 FQNEAQ (reference sequence). This CDR3 contains 13 residues. In nucleotides, the CDR3 is TGTGCCAGCAGCTCAAATGTTGGCATTGAAGCTTTCTTT. Its translation: CASSSNVGIEAFF.

This clonotype was counted a few times. The chain has TRBV18 and TRBJ1-2; unclear D gene. V shed 5 bases and J shed 6 bases, with 13 bases lying between them. The CDR3 totals 13 residues. The germline V gene encodes CDR1 KGHSH and CDR2 LQKENI. CDR3 protein: CASSAQEFDGYTF. Here the CDR3 DNA reads TGTGCCAGCTCAGCGCAGGAGTTCGATGGCTACACCTTC. Drawing the rest from reference TRBV18 and TRBJ1-2, the complete variable domain is NAGVMQNPRHLVRRRGQEARLRCSPMKGHSHVYWYRQLPEEGLKFMVYLQKENIIDESGMPKERFSAEFPKEGPSILRIQQVVRGDSAAYFCASSAQEFDGYTFGSGTRLTVV.

The chain recombines TRBV27 with TRBJ2-7; 8 positions match TRBD2. Germline V gene sequence: CDR1 MNHEY, CDR2 SMNVEV (reference sequence). This CDR3 is built from 16 residues. Trimming removed 5 bases from V and 2 bases from J; junction bases left unmatched: 11. The CDR3, as DNA: TGTGCCAGCAGTCCCCTGATGGCGGGAGGCCCCTACGAGCAGTACGTC. This codes for CASSPLMAGGPYEQYV.

The chain has TRBV6-5 and TRBJ2-3; TRBD2 aligns across 10 bases. The germline V gene encodes CDR1 MNHEY and CDR2 SVGAGI. The CDR3 extends over 16 amino acids. Germline trimming cut 3 bases from V and 6 bases from J; bases unmatched to any gene: 9. In nucleotides, the CDR3 is TGTGCCAGCAGTTATTGGAGCGGGGGGGCCCCGGATACGCAGTATTTT. The encoded protein is CASSYWSGGAPDTQYF.

The V and J genes are TRBV27 and TRBJ2-2; 10 nucleotides align to TRBD2. Germline trimming cut 6 bases from V and 9 bases from J; bases unmatched to any gene: 13. The CDR3 consists of 16 residues. Per germline, CDR1 MNHEY and CDR2 SMNVEV (reference sequence). The CDR3 region has the DNA TGTGCCAGCAGAGCAGCTCTAGCGGGAGATGCCTGGGAGCTGTTTTTT. Its protein is CASRAALAGDAWELFF.